This entry lists 5 T cell receptor beta chains sequenced from one sample in a study of T cells in Graves' hyperthyroidism and ophthalmopathy. The TCR beta CDR3 regions underwent amplification using RNA transcripts as the source. First-round RT-PCR with HTBI primers amplified the TCR CDR3 region. TCRdb re-called the multiplex PCR reads with MiXCR, one entry per CDR3 protein. The sample yields about 250,000 distinct CDR3 sequences, roughly 22% seen once. The sample was blood. Source of these receptors: a man aged 25 to 45 with Graves' ophthalmopathy.

Ten or more counts support this clonotype. The J gene is TRBJ2-7, the V gene TRBV5-1; D is undetermined. V was clipped by 0 bases and J by 1 base, with 2 bases between them. Per the germline V gene, CDR1 is SGHRS and CDR2 is YFSETQ. This CDR3 contains 12 residues. CDR3 in DNA: TGCGCCAGCAGCTTGGAATCCTACGAGCAGTACTTC. Protein product: CASSLESYEQYF.

This clonotype was detected many times. The J gene is TRBJ2-5, the V gene TRBV11-2; 7 bases fit TRBD2. Germline lookup yields CDR1 SGHAT and CDR2 FQNNGV. The CDR3 extends over 15 amino acids. J gave up 0 bases and V 7 bases, and 8 bases lay outside the gene matches. Here the CDR3 reads CASTWGGGYQETQYF. The CDR3 DNA is TGTGCCAGCACCTGGGGGGGGGGGTACCAAGAGACCCAGTACTTC.

This clonotype has a handful of counts. The gene calls are TRBV12-3 or TRBV12-4 and TRBJ1-1, with 7 bases identical to TRBD1. The J segment lost 2 bases and the V segment lost 6 bases, leaving 9 bases of the junction unmatched. The CDR3 spans 15 residues. CDR3 sequence (DNA): TGTGCCAGCAGCCCCCTGACAGGGCTCAACACTGAAGCTTTCTTT. Its protein product is CASSPLTGLNTEAFF.

The chain has TRBV6-1 and TRBJ2-3; D is uncertain. The V gene lost 1 base and the J gene lost 6 bases, with 14 bases spanning the gap. This CDR3 is built from 15 residues. From germline, CDR1 is MNHNS and CDR2 SASEGT. For the CDR3, the DNA is TGTGCCAGCAGTGAAGAAGAGACTGCCGCCGATACGCAGTATTTT. It is translated as CASSEEETAADTQYF.

This clonotype has a handful of counts. The chain has TRBV7-2 and TRBJ1-1; no clear D gene. Trimming shortened V by 5 bases and J by 1 base, and 8 bases separated the two germline ends. The CDR3 totals 13 residues. The germline V gene has CDR1 SGHTA and CDR2 FQGNSA. Written as DNA, the CDR3 is TGTGCCAGCAGCCAAAGCCAGAACACTGAAGCTTTCTTT. Protein sequence: CASSQSQNTEAFF.